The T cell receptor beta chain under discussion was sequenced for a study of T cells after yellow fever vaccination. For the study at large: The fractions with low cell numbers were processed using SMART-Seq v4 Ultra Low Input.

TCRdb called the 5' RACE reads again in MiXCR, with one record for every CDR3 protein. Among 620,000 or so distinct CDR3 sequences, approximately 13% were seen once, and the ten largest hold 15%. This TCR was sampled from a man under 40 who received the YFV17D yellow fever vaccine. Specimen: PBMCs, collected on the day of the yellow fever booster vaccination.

CDR3 nucleotide sequence: TGTGCCAGCAGTTACGGGGCGGGAGGTTTGTACGAGCAGTACTTC. Amino acids: CASSYGAGGLYEQYF. The chain uses TRBV6-5 and TRBJ2-7; 8 bases agree with TRBD2. V shed 2 bases, J shed 4 bases, and the junction held 7 bases outside the gene matches. This CDR3 spans 15 amino acids. In germline, CDR1 is MNHEY, CDR2 SVGAGI.